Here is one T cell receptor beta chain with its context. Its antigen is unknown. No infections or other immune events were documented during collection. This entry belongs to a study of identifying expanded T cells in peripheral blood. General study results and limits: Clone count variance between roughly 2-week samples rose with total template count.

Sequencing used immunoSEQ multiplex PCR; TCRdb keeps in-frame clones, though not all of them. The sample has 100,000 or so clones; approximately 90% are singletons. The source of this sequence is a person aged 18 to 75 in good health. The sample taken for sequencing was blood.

CDR3 residues: CASSLFSGRESAGELFF. The CDR3 coding sequence is TGCGCCAGCAGCTTGTTTAGCGGGAGGGAGTCCGCCGGGGAGCTGTTTTTT. This rearrangement joins TRBV5-1 to TRBJ2-2; 11 positions match TRBD2. V was clipped by 1 base and J by 6 bases; unmatched bases: 8. The CDR3 contains 17 residues. The germline V gene encodes CDR1 SGHRS and CDR2 YFSETQ.